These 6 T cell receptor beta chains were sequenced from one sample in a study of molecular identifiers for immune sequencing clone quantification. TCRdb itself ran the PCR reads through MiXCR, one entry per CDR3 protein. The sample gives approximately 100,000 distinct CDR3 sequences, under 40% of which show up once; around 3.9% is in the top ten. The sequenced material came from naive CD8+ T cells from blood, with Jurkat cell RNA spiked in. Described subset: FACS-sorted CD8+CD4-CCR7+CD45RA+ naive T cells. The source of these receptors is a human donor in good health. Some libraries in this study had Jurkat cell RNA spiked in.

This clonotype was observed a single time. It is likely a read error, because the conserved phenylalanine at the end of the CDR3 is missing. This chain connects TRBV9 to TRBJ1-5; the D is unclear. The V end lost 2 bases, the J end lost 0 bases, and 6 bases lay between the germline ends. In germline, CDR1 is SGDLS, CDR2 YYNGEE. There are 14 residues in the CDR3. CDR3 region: CASSVGPSNQPQHS. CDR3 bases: TGTGCCAGCAGCGTGGGCCCTAGCAATCAGCCCCAGCATTCT.

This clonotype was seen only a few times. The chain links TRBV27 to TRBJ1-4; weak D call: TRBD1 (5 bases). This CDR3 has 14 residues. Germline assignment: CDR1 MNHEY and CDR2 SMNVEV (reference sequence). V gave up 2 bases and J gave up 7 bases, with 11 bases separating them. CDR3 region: CASSLQQRGEKLFF. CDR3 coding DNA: TGTGCCAGCAGTTTACAACAGAGGGGTGAAAAACTGTTTTTT.

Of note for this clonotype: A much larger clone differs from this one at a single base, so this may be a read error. CDR3 sequence (DNA): TGTGCCAGCACGGAGGACAGTCTGTCCTTTGTTCAGCCCCAGCAATTT. Its protein product is CASTEDSLSFVQPQQF. The gene calls are TRBV6-2 or TRBV6-3 and TRBJ1-5; a weak D match, TRBD1 (6 bases). Germline V gene lookup returns CDR1 MNHEY and CDR2 SVGEGT. The length of the CDR3 is 16 residues.

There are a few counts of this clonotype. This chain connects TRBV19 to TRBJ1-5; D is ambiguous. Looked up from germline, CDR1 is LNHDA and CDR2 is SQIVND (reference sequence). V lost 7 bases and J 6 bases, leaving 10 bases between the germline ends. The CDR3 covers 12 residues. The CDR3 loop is CASNWPGQPQHF. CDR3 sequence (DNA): TGTGCCAGTAACTGGCCAGGTCAGCCCCAGCATTTT.

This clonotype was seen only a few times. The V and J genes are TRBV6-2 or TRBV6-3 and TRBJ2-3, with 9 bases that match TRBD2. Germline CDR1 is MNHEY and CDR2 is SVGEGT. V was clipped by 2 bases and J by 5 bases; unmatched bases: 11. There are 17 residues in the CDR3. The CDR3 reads CASSYEGSGRTIDTQYF. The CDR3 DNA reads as TGTGCCAGCAGTTACGAGGGTAGCGGGAGAACTATAGATACGCAGTATTTT.

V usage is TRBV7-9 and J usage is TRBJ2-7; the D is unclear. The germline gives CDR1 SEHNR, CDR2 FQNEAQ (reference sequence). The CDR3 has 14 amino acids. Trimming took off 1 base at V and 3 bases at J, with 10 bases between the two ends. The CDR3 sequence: CASSLDPQIYEQYF. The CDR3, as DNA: TGTGCCAGCAGCTTAGACCCCCAAATCTACGAGCAGTACTTC.